This passage covers 32 T cell receptor beta chains from one sample sequenced in a study of shared clonotypes between healthy human individuals (dated by TCRdb to between 2020 and 2021). Libraries were constructed by the immunoSEQ multiplex PCR assay. TCRdb provides this immuneACCESS table in a form limited to in-frame rearrangements. Some clones are lacking; in checked studies, under half of them reflect an unresolved V gene, and why the rest are absent is not known. Counted in this sample were roughly 530,000 clones; 90% to 96% of them appeared once. Clones ranked in the top ten supply 0.06% of the sample. The specimen was naive CD4+ T cells sorted from blood. The label giving this sample's cell subset or site can be read as: CD45RA+ positively selected. These receptors were collected from a woman aged 25 to 39 in good health.

The J gene is TRBJ1-1, the V gene TRBV28; 7 nucleotides match TRBD1. Germline V lookup: CDR1 MDHEN, CDR2 SYDVKM. The CDR3 is 11 residues long. The V and J ends lost 4 bases and 7 bases, in that order; junction bases with no gene match: 0. CDR3 DNA: TGTGCCAGCAGTTGGACAGGTGAAGCTTTCTTT. Translation: CASSWTGEAFF.

The CDR3: CASSMAGTSGRGDYEQYF. As DNA, the CDR3 is TGTGCCAGTAGTATGGCCGGGACTAGCGGGAGAGGCGATTACGAGCAGTACTTC. V and J are TRBV19 and TRBJ2-7; TRBD2 aligns across 14 bases. The V gene end was trimmed by 3 bases and the J gene end by 4 bases; junction bases not matched to a gene: 11. The CDR3 runs 18 residues. Germline V gene data show CDR1 as LNHDA and CDR2 as SQIVND (reference sequence).

The chain employs TRBV18 and TRBJ2-7, with TRBD2 matching 9 bases. The germline V gene encodes CDR1 KGHSH and CDR2 LQKENI. V gave up 1 base and J gave up 5 bases; unmatched junction bases: 15. CDR3 size: 18 residues. CDR3 sequence: CASSPRSLAGINDHEQYF. CDR3 DNA sequence: TGTGCCAGCTCACCACGGTCCCTAGCGGGGATTAATGATCACGAGCAGTACTTC. Based on the CDR3 plus reference TRBV18 and TRBJ2-7, the full variable domain is NAGVMQNPRHLVRRRGQEARLRCSPMKGHSHVYWYRQLPEEGLKFMVYLQKENIIDESGMPKERFSAEFPKEGPSILRIQQVVRGDSAAYFCASSPRSLAGINDHEQYFGPGTRLTVT.

The chain uses TRBV30 and TRBJ2-2, with 10 bases matching TRBD1. Germline V gene data show CDR1 as GTSNPN and CDR2 as SVGIG (reference sequence). Trimming removed 1 base from V and 3 bases from J; junction bases left unmatched: 11. This CDR3 is built from 18 residues. In nucleotides, the CDR3 is TGTGCCTGGAGTGGGCTTTTAGGGGGACAGGGGTACACCGGGGAGCTGTTTTTT. Translation: CAWSGLLGGQGYTGELFF. Using reference TRBV30 and TRBJ2-2 for the parts outside the CDR3, the full variable domain is SQTIHQWPATLVQPVGSPLSLECTVEGTSNPNLYWYRQAAGRGLQLLFYSVGIGQISSEVPQNLSASRPQDRQFILSSKKLLLSDSGFYLCAWSGLLGGQGYTGELFFGEGSRLTVL.

The J gene is TRBJ1-4, the V gene TRBV2; no reliable D call. The CDR3 totals 15 residues. Trimming removed 4 bases from V and 5 bases from J, with 14 bases in between. CDR1 is SNHLY and CDR2 is FYNNEI in the germline V gene. This CDR3 reads CASSALRAGNEKLFF. CDR3 coding DNA: TGTGCCAGCAGTGCTTTGAGGGCCGGGAATGAAAAACTGTTTTTT.

J is TRBJ1-1 and V is TRBV19; 9 bases are a match to TRBD1. V lost 6 bases, J lost 9 bases, and 8 bases stayed unmatched. The germline CDR1 and CDR2 sequences are LNHDA and SQIVND (reference sequence). The CDR3 totals 13 residues. CDR3 DNA: TGTGCCAGTAGGGTCGGACAGGGGTTGAAAGCTTTCTTT. Protein sequence: CASRVGQGLKAFF.

The rearrangement links TRBV28 to TRBJ1-5, with D hard to call. CDR1 is MDHEN and CDR2 is SYDVKM in the germline V gene. The CDR3 totals 12 residues. The V gene lost 5 bases and the J gene lost 7 bases, with 9 bases spanning the gap. CDR3 sequence: CASSVFPQPQHF. The CDR3 bases are TGTGCCAGCAGTGTATTTCCCCAGCCCCAGCATTTT.

The V and J genes are TRBV5-4 and TRBJ2-7, with 7 bases identical to TRBD1. Trimming took 0 bases from V and 6 from J; bases not matched to a gene: 9. This CDR3 contains 15 residues. Germline CDR1 is SGHNT and CDR2 is YYREEE (reference sequence). The chain's CDR3 is CASSLAYRGEAEQYF. CDR3 nucleotides: TGTGCCAGCAGCTTGGCCTACAGGGGCGAAGCCGAGCAGTACTTC.

The chain has TRBV2 and TRBJ1-5; D perhaps matches TRBD1 (6 bases). The V gene's germline CDR1 is SNHLY and CDR2 FYNNEI. The CDR3 is made up of 14 amino acids. V was shortened by 7 bases and J by 5 bases, with 15 bases between the two germline ends. CDR3 protein: CASNRDKGDQPQHF. CDR3 bases: TGTGCCAGCAATCGGGACAAGGGTGATCAGCCCCAGCATTTT.

The J gene is TRBJ2-1, the V gene TRBV19, with 8 positions matching TRBD2. Looked up from germline, CDR1 is LNHDA and CDR2 is SQIVND (reference sequence). The CDR3 is 14 residues long. V lost 4 bases, J lost 3 bases, and 2 bases stayed unmatched. The DNA of the CDR3 is TGTGCCAGTAGTACTAGCGGGCGCTACAATGAGCAGTTCTTC. This codes for CASSTSGRYNEQFF. The entire variable domain, with the rest obtained from reference TRBV19 and TRBJ2-1, is as follows: DGGITQSPKYLFRKEGQNVTLSCEQNLNHDAMYWYRQDPGQGLRLIYYSQIVNDFQKGDIAEGYSVSREKKESFPLTVTSAQKNPTAFYLCASSTSGRYNEQFFGPGTRLTVL.

The rearrangement joins TRBV23-1 to TRBJ1-5; maybe TRBD1 (6 bases). TRBV23-1 belongs to the ORF category, with a function that is uncertain. This CDR3 region has 16 residues. Trimming took off 7 bases at V and 5 bases at J, with 21 bases between the two ends. The CDR3 nucleotides are TGCGCCAGCACCCATAAGGGGGAAAGGGAATATCAGCCCCAGCATTTT. This gives the protein CASTHKGEREYQPQHF.

The J gene is TRBJ2-3, the V gene TRBV28, with D perhaps matching TRBD1 (6 bases). CDR3 length: 16 amino acids. CDR1 and CDR2 (germline): MDHEN, SYDVKM. Trimming took off 2 bases at V and 1 base at J, with 13 bases between the two ends. CDR3 coding DNA: TGTGCCAGCAGTTTAACAGGGATAGTAGGCACAGATACGCAGTATTTT. It translates to CASSLTGIVGTDTQYF. Looking up the rest from reference TRBV28 and TRBJ2-3 gives the full variable domain: DVKVTQSSRYLVKRTGEKVFLECVQDMDHENMFWYRQDPGLGLRLIYFSYDVKMKEKGDIPEGYSVSREKKERFSLILESASTNQTSMYLCASSLTGIVGTDTQYFGPGTRLTVL.

The J gene is TRBJ2-4, the V gene TRBV28, with TRBD2 matching over 12 bases. Germline V gives CDR1 MDHEN, CDR2 SYDVKM. CDR3 length: 15 amino acids. V was pared by 3 bases and J by 6 bases, with 3 bases of the junction left unmatched. The CDR3 is CASSFQGLAGNIQYF. The CDR3 coding sequence is TGTGCCAGCAGTTTTCAGGGACTAGCGGGAAACATTCAGTACTTC.

V and J are TRBV30 and TRBJ1-3; 7 bases are a match to TRBD1. V was clipped by 4 bases and J by 2 bases; unmatched bases: 5. The CDR3 has 14 residues. Per germline, CDR1 GTSNPN and CDR2 SVGIG (reference sequence). The CDR3 sequence is CAWTTGFPGNTIYF. As DNA, the CDR3 is TGTGCCTGGACGACAGGGTTCCCTGGAAACACCATATATTTT.

This chain connects TRBV28 to TRBJ1-3, with D uncertain. Looked up from germline, CDR1 is MDHEN and CDR2 is SYDVKM. V was trimmed by 4 bases and J by 4 bases, leaving 5 bases between them. The CDR3 length is 12 residues. Here the CDR3 reads CASSSIGNTIYF. CDR3 bases: TGTGCCAGCAGTTCTATCGGAAACACCATATATTTT.

The chain carries TRBV2 and TRBJ2-2; 7 bases fit TRBD2. The V gene's germline CDR1 is SNHLY and CDR2 FYNNEI. This CDR3 region has 15 residues. Trimming took 3 bases from V and 2 from J; bases not matched to a gene: 3. CDR3 amino acids: CASSEAGDNTGELFF. For the CDR3, the DNA is TGTGCCAGCAGTGAGGCGGGGGACAACACCGGGGAGCTGTTTTTT.

The chain has TRBV28 and TRBJ2-7, with 8 bases lining up with TRBD2. This CDR3 comprises 15 residues. J was trimmed by 3 bases and V by 6 bases; bases with no gene match: 10. Per germline, CDR1 MDHEN and CDR2 SYDVKM. The CDR3 protein is CASRKTSGGLYEQYF. The CDR3, as DNA: TGTGCCAGCAGAAAAACTAGCGGAGGCCTCTACGAGCAGTACTTC. Filled out from reference TRBV28 and TRBJ2-7, the complete variable domain reads DVKVTQSSRYLVKRTGEKVFLECVQDMDHENMFWYRQDPGLGLRLIYFSYDVKMKEKGDIPEGYSVSREKKERFSLILESASTNQTSMYLCASRKTSGGLYEQYFGPGTRLTVT.

In regard to this clone: The sample carries other DNA sequences with the same CDR3. V and J are TRBV28 and TRBJ1-1; 7 bases agree with TRBD1. V trimming: 3 bases; J trimming: 0 bases; junction bases outside the gene matches: 1. This CDR3 has 14 residues. CDR1 and CDR2 from the germline V gene are MDHEN and SYDVKM. The CDR3 DNA reads TGTGCCAGCAGTTTGGGACAGTTGAACACTGAAGCTTTCTTT. Its protein product is CASSLGQLNTEAFF.

The gene calls are TRBV7-3 and TRBJ1-2; 8 bases align to TRBD1. The CDR3 runs to 14 residues. Germline CDR1 is SGHTA and CDR2 is FQGTGA. J was trimmed by 2 bases and V by 5 bases; bases with no gene match: 4. The CDR3 sequence is CASSARTGNYGYTF. Written as DNA, the CDR3 is TGTGCCAGCAGCGCGCGGACAGGGAACTATGGCTACACCTTC.

The rearrangement links TRBV11-2 to TRBJ2-5, with 14 positions matching TRBD2. The germline V gene has CDR1 SGHAT and CDR2 FQNNGV. Germline trimming cut 5 bases from V and 4 bases from J; bases unmatched to any gene: 9. The CDR3 contains 17 residues. CDR3 protein: CASSPGTSGSFIETQYF. CDR3 nucleotides: TGTGCCAGCAGCCCCGGGACTAGCGGGAGTTTCATAGAGACCCAGTACTTC.

J is TRBJ2-5 and V is TRBV2; 8 positions agree with TRBD1. V was pared by 10 bases and J by 2 bases, with 9 bases of the junction left unmatched. The CDR3 spans 14 residues. Looked up from germline, CDR1 is SNHLY and CDR2 is FYNNEI. The CDR3 DNA follows: TGTGCCACAGGGGGCAGGGAATGGCAAGAGACCCAGTACTTC. Translation: CATGGREWQETQYF.

The chain has TRBV27 and TRBJ2-7; D could derive from TRBD1 or TRBD2 (11 bases each). Trimming took off 8 bases at V and 3 bases at J, with 26 bases between the two ends. Germline V lookup: CDR1 MNHEY, CDR2 SMNVEV (reference sequence). The CDR3 loop spans 17 amino acids. CDR3 residues: CASRTGTGGTSGYEQYF. In DNA, the CDR3 is TGTGCCAGCCGGACCGGGACAGGGGGGACTAGCGGCTACGAGCAGTACTTC.

Of note for this clone: Other nucleotide sequences in the sample specify the same CDR3. CDR3 sequence (DNA): TGCGCCAGCAGCTTGGTGCCGGGGACAGATACGCAGTATTTT. It specifies CASSLVPGTDTQYF. The chain employs TRBV5-1 and TRBJ2-3; possible D gene TRBD2, 5 bases. The ends were cut back, 0 bases at V and 3 bases at J, with 8 bases in the middle. Germline CDR1 SGHRS, CDR2 YFSETQ. The CDR3 is made up of 14 amino acids.

V is TRBV11-3 and J is TRBJ2-7; maybe TRBD1 (5 bases). Germline lookup yields CDR1 SGHNT and CDR2 YENEEA. V gave up 4 bases and J gave up 4 bases, with 5 bases separating them. The CDR3 consists of 11 residues. CDR3 amino acids: CASSSGYEQYF. Here the CDR3 DNA reads TGTGCCAGCAGCTCAGGGTACGAGCAGTACTTC.

Turning to this clone: Other nucleotide sequences in the sample specify the same CDR3. The chain carries TRBV5-1 and TRBJ1-3; D uncertain. The V gene lost 0 bases and the J gene lost 0 bases, with 1 base spanning the gap. The germline V gene has CDR1 SGHRS and CDR2 YFSETQ. This CDR3 comprises 13 residues. The CDR3 sequence is CASSLDSGNTIYF. CDR3 nucleotide sequence: TGCGCCAGCAGCTTGGACTCTGGAAACACCATATATTTT.

V gene TRBV5-1 combines with J gene TRBJ2-7, with D hard to call. The CDR3 is made up of 14 amino acids. Germline V lookup: CDR1 SGHRS, CDR2 YFSETQ. V lost 0 bases and J lost 3, with 10 bases in between. The CDR3: CASSLALGNYEQYF. CDR3 nucleotide sequence: TGCGCCAGCAGCTTGGCCTTGGGGAACTACGAGCAGTACTTC.

The chain joins TRBV27 to TRBJ1-1; no firm D call. The CDR3 is 13 residues long. Per the germline V gene, CDR1 is MNHEY and CDR2 is SMNVEV (reference sequence). V lost 6 bases, J lost 5 bases, and 13 bases lay in between. The CDR3 sequence: CASRLFGRTEAFF. CDR3 nucleotide sequence: TGTGCCAGCAGACTCTTTGGGAGAACTGAAGCTTTCTTT.

The chain carries TRBV11-3 and TRBJ2-1; 12 bases agree with TRBD2. The V gene's germline CDR1 is SGHNT and CDR2 YENEEA. The length of the CDR3 is 14 residues. V lost 5 bases and J lost 10; bases outside the gene matches: 6. CDR3 in DNA: TGTGCCAGCAGCAGGACTAGCGGGGCGGGGGAGCAGTTCTTC. Its protein product is CASSRTSGAGEQFF.

This chain joins TRBV5-4 and TRBJ2-6, with 12 bases that match TRBD2. After removal of 2 bases from V and 2 bases from J, the junction contained 8 bases not matched to a gene. CDR3 size: 19 residues. Germline values: CDR1 SGHNT, CDR2 YYREEE (reference sequence). The CDR3 loop reads CASSFGLAGSLAGANVLTF. The CDR3 bases are TGTGCCAGCAGCTTCGGACTAGCGGGGTCCCTGGCTGGGGCCAACGTCCTGACTTTC.

In regard to this clone: One end of the junction fails to match germline, which may point to a read error. This rearrangement joins TRBV6-1 to TRBJ1-2; D is unresolved. CDR1 is MNHNS, CDR2 SASEGT, per germline. The CDR3 spans 15 residues. The CDR3 DNA reads TGTGCCAGCAGTGCTGAGTCAGCCACCCTTCGATGGAGTCCCTTC. The encoded protein is CASSAESATLRWSPF.

The chain is built from TRBV29-1 and TRBJ1-1; D perhaps matches TRBD1 (5 bases). The V gene lost 7 bases and the J gene lost 4 bases, with 13 bases spanning the gap. The CDR3 is made up of 12 amino acids. Germline CDR1 and CDR2: SQVTM and ANQGSEA. CDR3 DNA: TGCAGCGCCGGGGGGTCGCGCACTGAAGCTTTCTTT. Translated, it gives CSAGGSRTEAFF.

Here the CDR3 DNA reads TGTGCCAGCAAGTCGAACCCGAGCTCCTACGAGCAGTACTTC. This gives the protein CASKSNPSSYEQYF. The chain links TRBV2 to TRBJ2-7; D is unresolved. The CDR3 consists of 14 residues. Germline V gene data show CDR1 as SNHLY and CDR2 as FYNNEI. V gave up 7 bases and J gave up 0 bases, with 13 bases separating them. Drawing the rest from reference TRBV2 and TRBJ2-7, the complete variable domain is EPEVTQTPSHQVTQMGQEVILRCVPISNHLYFYWYRQILGQKVEFLVSFYNNEISEKSEIFDDQFSVERPDGSNFTLKIRSTKLEDSAMYFCASKSNPSSYEQYFGPGTRLTVT.